These T cell receptor beta chains were read from a single sample in a study of regulatory T cells in long-lasting Graves disease. MiXCR, run by TCRdb on the multiplex PCR reads, gives a single entry per CDR3 protein. The sample includes 500,000 to 800,000 distinct CDR3 sequences, 25% to 30% of them seen just once. This specimen was peripheral blood mononuclear cells (PBMCs), taken when the disease was refractory, from a patient treated with antithyroid drugs. These receptors were taken from a female donor with Graves disease. Each CDR3 is given with its conserved first and last residue. Fields, in order: D gene, clone size, V gene, CDR3 length, J gene, CDR3 DNA, CDR3 protein. D genes are given only for firm matches. Not all rows give a size; the values are once, few, many and, for expanded clones, a class.

-	few	TRBV12-5	15	TRBJ2-7	TGTGCTAGTGGTCCTCCGGGACGGAACTCCTACGAGCAGTACTTC	CASGPPGRNSYEQYF
TRBD2	-	TRBV5-1	15	TRBJ2-7	TGCGCCAGCAAAGATAGGACTAGCGGTACCTACGAGCAGTACTTC	CASKDRTSGTYEQYF
-	many	TRBV28	13	TRBJ1-5	TGTGCCAGCAGTTTTCGCAGGAATCAGCCCCAGCATTTT	CASSFRRNQPQHF
-	few	TRBV28	13	TRBJ2-7	TGTGCCAGCAGTTTCGGGGTGGCCTACGAGCAGTACTTC	CASSFGVAYEQYF
TRBD1	-	TRBV5-4	16	TRBJ1-5	TGTGCCAGCAGCTTCGGGGACAGGGGTAGCAATCAGCCCCAGCATTTT	CASSFGDRGSNQPQHF
-	-	TRBV6-1	14	TRBJ1-4	TGTGCCAGCAGAACCGCTGGGGTTCGTGAAAAACTGTTTTTT	CASRTAGVREKLFF
-	few	TRBV20-1	15	TRBJ2-2	TGCAGTGCTAGAGATGTAGGGCAAGCCACCGGGGAGCTGTTTTTT	CSARDVGQATGELFF
TRBD1	-	TRBV7-9	15	TRBJ2-7	TGTGCCAGCAGCTCCCCGGGACAGGGGGTCCACGAGCAGTACTTC	CASSSPGQGVHEQYF
TRBD2	-	TRBV3-1	15	TRBJ2-5	TGTGCCAGCAGCCTGGGGGGACTAGTTGGCGAGACCCAGTACTTC	CASSLGGLVGETQYF
-	-	TRBV19	13	TRBJ2-7	TGTGCCAGTAGTATGGTGCAGGGTGAGGAGCAGTACTTC	CASSMVQGEEQYF
-	-	TRBV29-1	11	TRBJ2-7	TGCAGCGTTGGGTGGGCGGACGAGCAGTACTTC	CSVGWADEQYF
TRBD1	-	TRBV7-9	16	TRBJ1-5	TGTGCCAGCAGCTTAGCCCTGACAGGGGAAAATCAGCCCCAGCATTTT	CASSLALTGENQPQHF
-	-	TRBV4-1	15	TRBJ1-5	TGCGCCAGCAGCCAAATGGTGGACGCTGGTCAGCCCCAGCATTTT	CASSQMVDAGQPQHF
-	-	TRBV6-2/TRBV6-3	15	TRBJ1-6	TGTGCCAGCAGTTCATCGGGGTCCTATAATTCACCCCTCCACTTT	CASSSSGSYNSPLHF
TRBD1	-	TRBV13	15	TRBJ2-2	TGTGCCAGCAGCCCCCAACAGGGGGTGACCGGGGAGCTGTTTTTT	CASSPQQGVTGELFF
-	-	TRBV12-3/TRBV12-4	13	TRBJ1-1	TGTGCCAGCAGACTAGAGGACCACACTGAAGCTTTCTTT	CASRLEDHTEAFF
-	-	TRBV12-3/TRBV12-4	13	TRBJ2-2	TGTGCCAGCAGGCCTTTTGTGACCGGGGAGCTGTTTTTT	CASRPFVTGELFF
-	-	TRBV7-3	15	TRBJ1-2	TGTGCCAGCAGCTTAACTGGGGATACTAACTATGGCTACACCTTC	CASSLTGDTNYGYTF
TRBD1	-	TRBV6-1	21	TRBJ1-5	TGTGCCAGCAGTGACCACCCCCGGGACAGGGGACCGAATTATAGCAATCAGCCCCAGCATTTT	CASSDHPRDRGPNYSNQPQHF
-	-	TRBV11-2	14	TRBJ2-7	TGTGCCAGCAGCCCTTATAACAGGGCCTACGAGCAGTACTTC	CASSPYNRAYEQYF
-	many	TRBV6-5	17	TRBJ2-6	TGTGCCAGCAGTTCGTCCCGGGACGTAACTGGGGCCAACGTCCTGACTTTC	CASSSSRDVTGANVLTF
TRBD1	-	TRBV5-1	16	TRBJ1-4	TGCGCCAGCAGAGCCAGACTGGGACAGGGGATGGAAAAACTGTTTTTT	CASRARLGQGMEKLFF
-	few	TRBV20-1	13	TRBJ1-1	TGCAGTGCTAGAGATCCCAGGGTCACTGAAGCTTTCTTT	CSARDPRVTEAFF
TRBD2	few	TRBV14	19	TRBJ2-7	TGTGCCAGCAGCCAAGAAGGTCGGCTAGCGGGAGGGAAGGCCTACGAGCAGTACTTC	CASSQEGRLAGGKAYEQYF
-	few	TRBV12-3/TRBV12-4	14	TRBJ1-1	TGTGCCAGCAGGACGGGACATTTGAACACTGAAGCTTTCTTT	CASRTGHLNTEAFF
-	few	TRBV15	15	TRBJ2-7	TGTGCCACCAGCAGAGATCGTGGGCAGTCCTACGAGCAGTACTTC	CATSRDRGQSYEQYF
-	few	TRBV20-1	14	TRBJ2-5	TGCAGTGCTAGCGGGACTCACCCCCAAGAGACCCAGTACTTC	CSASGTHPQETQYF
-	-	TRBV30	12	TRBJ1-5	TGTGCCTGGAGCCCCGCCGGTCAGCCCCAGCATTTT	CAWSPAGQPQHF
-	few	TRBV11-2	17	TRBJ1-1	TGTGCCAGCAGCTTAGTTATTGTAGGGAATAGGGACACTGAAGCTTTCTTT	CASSLVIVGNRDTEAFF
-	many	TRBV19	15	TRBJ1-1	TGTGCCAGTAGTACGCCTCGCGCGATGAACACTGAAGCTTTCTTT	CASSTPRAMNTEAFF
-	-	TRBV11-2	16	TRBJ1-1	TGTGCCAGCAGCGTGATGCCGGGACAAGGGAACACTGAAGCTTTCTTT	CASSVMPGQGNTEAFF
-	few	TRBV7-9	15	TRBJ1-2	TGTGCCAGCACTCTATACCGGGGGGAGCAATATGGCTACACCTTC	CASTLYRGEQYGYTF
-	few	TRBV3-1	17	TRBJ2-2	TGTGCCAGCAGCCACGGGGGATACGGGTCCGAGGCTGGGGAGCTGTTTTTT	CASSHGGYGSEAGELFF
TRBD2	many	TRBV11-2	16	TRBJ2-4	TGTGCCAGCAGTTATGTGGCGGGAGGGCCGCAGGACATTCAGTACTTC	CASSYVAGGPQDIQYF
TRBD1	few	TRBV6-1	15	TRBJ1-5	TGTGCCAGCAGAGGGGACAGGGGGCTCAATCAGCCCCAGCATTTT	CASRGDRGLNQPQHF
-	-	TRBV27	13	TRBJ1-4	TGTGCCAGCAGTTTAAAACCCGGAGAAAAACTGTTTTTT	CASSLKPGEKLFF
TRBD1	-	TRBV6-2/TRBV6-3	17	TRBJ2-3	TGTGCCAGCAGTTACTCGAGAGACAGGGGGCAGAAAGATACGCAGTATTTT	CASSYSRDRGQKDTQYF